Listed here are 21 T cell receptor beta chains from one sample, sequenced in a study of T cells in Graves' hyperthyroidism and ophthalmopathy. RNA transcripts gave rise to amplified TCR beta CDR3 regions. HTBI primers drove first-round RT-PCR of the TCR CDR3. MiXCR, run by TCRdb on the multiplex PCR reads, gives a single entry per CDR3 protein. Of some 580,000 distinct CDR3 sequences listed, more than 15% were seen once; the top ten hold roughly 3.3%. The sequenced material came from blood. The origin of the receptors is a middle-aged woman with Graves' ophthalmopathy.

This sequence joins TRBV18 and TRBJ2-5; D remains ambiguous. The CDR3 is made up of 14 amino acids. CDR1 and CDR2 from the germline V gene are KGHSH and LQKENI. With 3 bases removed from V and 3 bases from J, the gap between germline ends came to 11 bases. The CDR3 loop reads CASSPWVEEETQYF. For the CDR3, the DNA is TGTGCCAGCTCACCCTGGGTAGAGGAAGAGACCCAGTACTTC.

The V gene is TRBV20-1, the J gene TRBJ2-1, with 7 nucleotides matching TRBD1. CDR3 size: 12 residues. The V gene end was trimmed by 8 bases and the J gene end by 5 bases; junction bases not matched to a gene: 6. Germline loops: CDR1 DFQATT, CDR2 SNEGSKA (reference sequence). The CDR3 here is CSPDRDHNEQFF. CDR3 DNA sequence: TGCAGTCCTGACAGGGACCACAATGAGCAGTTCTTC.

This clonotype was detected many times. The V gene is TRBV12-3 or TRBV12-4, the J gene TRBJ2-3, with 11 bases matching TRBD2. The CDR3 covers 17 residues. J gave up 4 bases and V 5 bases, and 11 bases lay outside the gene matches. The CDR3 DNA reads TGTGCCAGCAGTCCGCGGACTAGCGGGTGGGGCGCAGATACGCAGTATTTT. Translating it yields CASSPRTSGWGADTQYF.

On this clonotype: A much more abundant neighbour one base away suggests this may be a read error. The CDR3 nucleotides are TGTGCCAGCAGCTACACCTACTATGGCTACACCTTC. It codes for CASSYTYYGYTF. This rearrangement joins TRBV6-2 or TRBV6-3 to TRBJ1-2; no clear D. Germline V lookup: CDR1 MNHEY, CDR2 SVGEGT. The CDR3 sequence is 12 residues long. Trimming took 6 bases from V and 3 from J, leaving 8 bases between them.

V is TRBV28 and J is TRBJ1-2; no firm D call. V lost 6 bases and J 7 bases, leaving 9 bases between the germline ends. Germline assignment: CDR1 MDHEN and CDR2 SYDVKM. This CDR3 is built from 11 residues. Here the CDR3 reads CASRGLAGYTF. As DNA, the CDR3 is TGTGCCAGCAGAGGGTTGGCTGGCTACACCTTC.

This clonotype occurred a few times. The chain recombines TRBV4-1 with TRBJ2-6, with TRBD1 matching over 7 bases. With V trimmed by 4 bases and J by 0 bases, 6 bases remained unmatched. Germline V CDR1 and CDR2: MGHRA, YSYEKL. CDR3 length: 17 amino acids. Here the CDR3 DNA reads TGCGCCAGCAGCCCCCGGGACAGTCTCTCTGGGGCCAACGTCCTGACTTTC. Translated, it gives CASSPRDSLSGANVLTF.

The count of this clonotype is one. The chain combines TRBV14 with TRBJ1-1; D not certain. The CDR3 has 15 amino acids. With 0 bases removed from V and 2 bases from J, the gap between germline ends came to 10 bases. The germline gives CDR1 SGHDN, CDR2 FVKESK. The DNA for the CDR3 is TGTGCCAGCAGCCAAGATAGTAGCGTAAACACTGAAGCTTTCTTT. Translated, it gives CASSQDSSVNTEAFF.

This clonotype was observed a few times. The germline gene is not matched at one end of the junction; a read error may be the cause. This chain connects TRBV7-2 to TRBJ2-1, with 12 bases fitting TRBD2. CDR3 length: 15 amino acids. The germline V gene encodes CDR1 SGHTA and CDR2 FQGNSA. CDR3 nucleotides: TGTGCCAGCAGCCAGACTAGCGGGAGCGTGAATGGGCAGTTCTTC. Translating gives CASSQTSGSVNGQFF.

The sample holds many counts of this clonotype. The rearrangement links TRBV3-1 to TRBJ1-1; D is perhaps TRBD1 (5 bases). CDR1 and CDR2 (germline): LGHDT, YNNKEL (reference sequence). V lost 0 bases and J 6 bases, leaving 20 bases between the germline ends. CDR3 size: 17 residues. CDR3 DNA sequence: TGTGCCAGCAGCCAAGATAACCCGGGGACGAGAAGCGCTGAAGCTTTCTTT. The encoded protein is CASSQDNPGTRSAEAFF.

Many counts were recorded for this clonotype. The J gene is TRBJ1-1, the V gene TRBV19; the D is unclear. CDR3 length: 13 amino acids. Germline V CDR1 and CDR2: LNHDA, SQIVND (reference sequence). Trimming took off 3 bases at V and 5 bases at J, with 10 bases between the two ends. The CDR3 region is CASSIQAATEAFF. CDR3 nucleotides: TGTGCCAGTAGTATCCAGGCAGCGACTGAAGCTTTCTTT.

This clonotype was picked up one time. V gene TRBV20-1 combines with J gene TRBJ2-5; possibly TRBD1 for D (8 bases). Per germline, CDR1 DFQATT and CDR2 SNEGSKA (reference sequence). Deletions cut 6 bases from V and 4 bases from J, with 21 bases between. The CDR3 has 15 amino acids. The CDR3: CSAWRPTGGVETQYF. The CDR3 region has the DNA TGCAGTGCCTGGAGACCTACAGGGGGGGTAGAGACCCAGTACTTC.

The J gene is TRBJ2-1, the V gene TRBV10-3; 11 bases fit TRBD2. V was pared by 6 bases and J by 3 bases, with 16 bases of the junction left unmatched. The germline V gene encodes CDR1 ENHRY and CDR2 SYGVKD. The CDR3 sequence is 19 residues long. The CDR3 region is CAIRPGISGGARYYNEQFF. The DNA of the CDR3 is TGTGCCATCAGGCCCGGGATTAGCGGGGGGGCCCGATACTACAATGAGCAGTTCTTC.

The V call is TRBV6-1, the J call TRBJ1-2; D is ambiguous. The germline CDR1 and CDR2 sequences are MNHNS and SASEGT. CDR3 length: 12 residues. The V end lost 10 bases, the J end lost 4 bases, and 13 bases lay between the germline ends. CDR3 region: CATEGTVYGYTF. The CDR3 DNA reads as TGTGCCACAGAGGGAACTGTCTATGGCTACACCTTC.

This clonotype was seen only a few times. The chain couples TRBV19 to TRBJ1-1; D uncertain. The V gene's germline CDR1 is LNHDA and CDR2 SQIVND (reference sequence). CDR3 length: 15 amino acids. V gave up 5 bases and J gave up 0 bases, with 13 bases separating them. The CDR3 region is CASSPLKGMNTEAFF. The CDR3 DNA sequence: TGTGCCAGTAGTCCGCTGAAGGGCATGAACACTGAAGCTTTCTTT.

This clonotype was observed a handful of times. V is TRBV13 and J is TRBJ2-5; D is perhaps TRBD2 (5 bases). The CDR3 runs to 14 residues. Germline V gene sequence: CDR1 PRHDT, CDR2 FYEKMQ (reference sequence). With 2 bases removed from V and 5 bases from J, the gap between germline ends came to 12 bases. DNA for the CDR3: TGTGCCAGCAGCTTAAGGCGGGCGAGGGAGACCCAGTACTTC. Translation gives CASSLRRARETQYF.

This clonotype was counted only a few times. CDR3 in DNA: TGTGCCAGCACCACAATGTCGGGACAGACTAAAAGCTACGAGCAGTACTTC. It translates to CASTTMSGQTKSYEQYF. The J gene is TRBJ2-7, the V gene TRBV6-1; 7 bases align to TRBD1. Trimming at V came to 7 bases and at J to 3 bases, leaving 18 bases not matched to a gene. This CDR3 comprises 17 residues. Germline loops: CDR1 MNHNS, CDR2 SASEGT.

At least ten counts were recorded for this clonotype. The V call is TRBV20-1, the J call TRBJ2-5, with 7 nucleotides matching TRBD2. V shed 3 bases, J shed 5 bases, and the junction held 3 bases outside the gene matches. The CDR3 covers 12 residues. Germline assignment: CDR1 DFQATT and CDR2 SNEGSKA (reference sequence). CDR3 bases: TGCAGTGCTAGTACTAGCGCGGAGACCCAGTACTTC. Its protein product is CSASTSAETQYF.

This clonotype has at least ten counts. V gene TRBV27 combines with J gene TRBJ1-1; TRBD1 is a possible D gene (5 bases). This CDR3 has 14 residues. The V gene lost 8 bases and the J gene lost 0 bases, with 13 bases spanning the gap. The germline gives CDR1 MNHEY, CDR2 SMNVEV (reference sequence). CDR3 DNA sequence: TGTGCCAGCTCACTATCCAGGGTGAACACTGAAGCTTTCTTT. Protein product: CASSLSRVNTEAFF.

The sample holds a few counts of this clonotype. V gene TRBV2 combines with J gene TRBJ1-5; D is perhaps TRBD1 (5 bases). This CDR3 is built from 15 residues. The germline V and J ends were trimmed by 2 bases and 6 bases, with 14 bases remaining between them. CDR1 and CDR2 from the germline V gene are SNHLY and FYNNEI. For the CDR3, the DNA is TGTGCCAGCAGTGAATCTAGGGCCGGGGGTCAGCCCCAGCATTTT. Translated: CASSESRAGGQPQHF.

This clonotype was picked up many times. The rearrangement joins TRBV20-1 to TRBJ1-2; the D gene is possibly TRBD1 (5 bases). The V and J ends lost 0 bases and 6 bases respectively, with 14 bases between them. Germline V gives CDR1 DFQATT, CDR2 SNEGSKA (reference sequence). The CDR3 has 14 amino acids. This CDR3 reads CSARDWEGVDGYTF. The DNA of the CDR3 is TGCAGTGCTAGAGATTGGGAAGGGGTGGATGGCTACACCTTC.

This clonotype was seen repeatedly, ten times or more. The rearrangement uses TRBV20-1 and TRBJ2-1; the match to TRBD2 covers 8 bases. The CDR3 consists of 15 residues. V dropped 2 bases and J dropped 4; count of bases not matched to a gene: 7. The germline CDR1 and CDR2 sequences are DFQATT and SNEGSKA (reference sequence). This chain's CDR3 is CSARSTSGGYNEQFF. The CDR3, as DNA: TGCAGTGCTAGAAGTACCAGCGGGGGATACAATGAGCAGTTCTTC.